This TCR beta chain was sequenced during a study of T cells in narcolepsy. Findings and limits, study-wide: Autoreactive clonotypes reportedly recurred in blood of same and different patients, not controls. In some patient and control memory CD4+ samples, autoreactive clones were absent.

Worth noting for this clone: Its antigen remains unknown.

Clones were read by immunoSEQ multiplex PCR, and TCRdb kept only the in-frame ones, dropping some. The data contain 30,000 or so clones, 80% to 90% of them singletons. In germline, CDR1 is MDHEN, CDR2 SYDVKM. The V gene end was trimmed by 4 bases and the J gene end by 0 bases; junction bases not matched to a gene: 9. This CDR3 is built from 17 residues. The V and J genes are TRBV28 and TRBJ1-5, with 7 bases aligning to TRBD1. The source is a human donor with narcolepsy. Sequencing was carried out using CD45RA- memory CD4+ T cells from PBMCs. The CDR3 DNA sequence: TGTGCCAGCAGTTCAACAGGGGCCCCTTATAGCAATCAGCCCCAGCATTTT. This sequence encodes CASSSTGAPYSNQPQHF.